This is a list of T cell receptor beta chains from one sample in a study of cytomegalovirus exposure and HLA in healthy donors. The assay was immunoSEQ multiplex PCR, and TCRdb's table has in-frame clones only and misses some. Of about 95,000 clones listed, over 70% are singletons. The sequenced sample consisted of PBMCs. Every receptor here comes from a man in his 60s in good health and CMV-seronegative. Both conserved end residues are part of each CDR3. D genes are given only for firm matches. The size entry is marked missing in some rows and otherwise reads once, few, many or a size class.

CDR3aa: CASSLLPTSGNYEQYF
CDR3nt: TGCGCCAGCAGCCTCCTCCCGACTAGCGGTAACTACGAGCAGTACTTC
j_gene: TRBJ2-7
d_gene: TRBD2
v_gene: TRBV4-1
abundance: few
len: 16

CDR3aa: CASSYVGGGNIQYF
CDR3nt: TGTGCCAGCAGTTACGTGGGAGGCGGAAACATTCAGTACTTC
j_gene: TRBJ2-4
d_gene: NA
v_gene: TRBV6-5
abundance: NA
len: 14

CDR3aa: CASSLVAGSTEAFF
CDR3nt: TGCGCCAGCAGCTTGGTGGCGGGAAGCACTGAAGCTTTCTTT
j_gene: TRBJ1-1
d_gene: NA
v_gene: TRBV5-1
abundance: NA
len: 14

CDR3aa: CASSRTGGGLQETQYF
CDR3nt: TGTGCCAGTAGCCGGACAGGGGGCGGCCTTCAAGAGACCCAGTACTTC
j_gene: TRBJ2-5
d_gene: TRBD1
v_gene: TRBV19
abundance: NA
len: 16

CDR3aa: CAWGTSGGSGTQYF
CDR3nt: TGTGCCTGGGGGACTAGCGGGGGCAGTGGAACGCAGTATTTT
j_gene: TRBJ2-3
d_gene: TRBD2
v_gene: TRBV30
abundance: NA
len: 14

CDR3aa: CASSVELGLAGAWYF
CDR3nt: TGTGCCAGCAGTGTGGAGTTGGGACTAGCGGGGGCTTGGTACTTC
j_gene: TRBJ2-7
d_gene: TRBD2
v_gene: TRBV6-1
abundance: NA
len: 15

CDR3aa: CASSATAGTTHEQFF
CDR3nt: TGCGCCAGCAGCGCGACCGCCGGGACTACCCATGAGCAGTTCTTC
j_gene: TRBJ2-1
d_gene: TRBD2
v_gene: TRBV5-1
abundance: NA
len: 15

CDR3aa: CASSTQRATNEKLFF
CDR3nt: TGTGCCAGTAGTACCCAGCGCGCAACTAATGAAAAACTGTTTTTT
j_gene: TRBJ1-4
d_gene: NA
v_gene: TRBV19
abundance: NA
len: 15

CDR3aa: CASSVAMESYEQYF
CDR3nt: TGTGCCAGCAGCGTAGCGATGGAGTCCTACGAGCAGTACTTC
j_gene: TRBJ2-7
d_gene: NA
v_gene: TRBV9
abundance: NA
len: 14

CDR3aa: CASSLGGSGEQYF
CDR3nt: TGTGCCAGCAGTTTGGGCGGGAGTGGCGAGCAGTACTTC
j_gene: TRBJ2-7
d_gene: TRBD2
v_gene: TRBV28
abundance: NA
len: 13

CDR3aa: CASSPGQGIRGSPLHF
CDR3nt: TGTGCCAGCAGCCCAGGACAGGGGATCAGGGGTTCACCCCTCCACTTT
j_gene: TRBJ1-6
d_gene: TRBD1
v_gene: TRBV5-8
abundance: NA
len: 16

CDR3aa: CASRGLGENTGELFF
CDR3nt: TGTGCCAGCAGAGGCCTAGGGGAGAACACCGGGGAGCTGTTTTTT
j_gene: TRBJ2-2
d_gene: NA
v_gene: TRBV2
abundance: few
len: 15

CDR3aa: CASSPAGGRVDTQYF
CDR3nt: TGTGCCAGCAGCCCGGCGGGGGGCCGGGTAGATACGCAGTATTTT
j_gene: TRBJ2-3
d_gene: TRBD2
v_gene: TRBV13
abundance: NA
len: 15

CDR3aa: CASSLGPGWDTQYF
CDR3nt: TGTGCCAGCAGCTTAGGGCCGGGGTGGGATACGCAGTATTTT
j_gene: TRBJ2-3
d_gene: NA
v_gene: TRBV11-2
abundance: few
len: 14

CDR3aa: CASSPSNNQPQHF
CDR3nt: TGTGCCAGCTCACCTTCAAACAATCAGCCCCAGCATTTT
j_gene: TRBJ1-5
d_gene: NA
v_gene: TRBV18
abundance: NA
len: 13

CDR3aa: CASSRREDVQETQYF
CDR3nt: TGCGCCAGCAGCCGGCGGGAGGACGTCCAAGAGACCCAGTACTTC
j_gene: TRBJ2-5
d_gene: TRBD2
v_gene: TRBV4-1
abundance: NA
len: 15

CDR3aa: CASSRAGGKNIQYF
CDR3nt: TGTGCCAGCAGCCGAGCGGGAGGGAAAAACATTCAGTACTTC
j_gene: TRBJ2-4
d_gene: TRBD2
v_gene: TRBV14
abundance: few
len: 14

CDR3aa: CASSMGLAGSHSYEQYF
CDR3nt: TGTGCCAGTAGTATGGGACTAGCGGGAAGTCACTCCTACGAGCAGTACTTC
j_gene: TRBJ2-7
d_gene: TRBD2
v_gene: TRBV19
abundance: few
len: 17

CDR3aa: CASSFNRVGELFF
CDR3nt: TGCGCCAGCAGCTTCAACAGGGTCGGGGAGCTGTTTTTT
j_gene: TRBJ2-2
d_gene: NA
v_gene: TRBV5-1
abundance: NA
len: 13

CDR3aa: CSARDTYEQYF
CDR3nt: TGCAGTGCTAGAGATACCTACGAGCAGTACTTC
j_gene: TRBJ2-7
d_gene: NA
v_gene: TRBV20-1
abundance: NA
len: 11

CDR3aa: CASRRLAGGFGQETQYF
CDR3nt: TGCGCCAGCAGAAGACTAGCGGGAGGATTCGGACAAGAGACCCAGTACTTC
j_gene: TRBJ2-5
d_gene: TRBD2
v_gene: TRBV5-1
abundance: NA
len: 17

CDR3aa: CASSVGAGTLRDTQYF
CDR3nt: TGTGCCAGCAGCGTAGGGGCGGGGACCTTAAGGGATACGCAGTATTTT
j_gene: TRBJ2-3
d_gene: NA
v_gene: TRBV9
abundance: NA
len: 16

CDR3aa: CASRPSGASQPQHF
CDR3nt: TGTGCCAGCAGGCCATCAGGGGCTAGTCAGCCCCAGCATTTT
j_gene: TRBJ1-5
d_gene: NA
v_gene: TRBV6-5
abundance: few
len: 14

CDR3aa: CASSVDRGAQPQHF
CDR3nt: TGTGCCAGCAGTGTGGACAGGGGTGCGCAACCCCAGCATTTT
j_gene: TRBJ1-5
d_gene: TRBD1
v_gene: TRBV6-1
abundance: NA
len: 14

CDR3aa: CASSLGGSSYNEQFF
CDR3nt: TGTGCCAGCAGCTTAGGCGGGAGCTCCTACAATGAGCAGTTCTTC
j_gene: TRBJ2-1
d_gene: TRBD2
v_gene: TRBV11-2
abundance: NA
len: 15

CDR3aa: CASSELVSGTEGRYTF
CDR3nt: TGTGCCAGCAGTGAATTGGTTTCCGGGACAGAGGGTCGCTACACCTTC
j_gene: TRBJ1-2
d_gene: TRBD1
v_gene: TRBV25-1
abundance: NA
len: 16

CDR3aa: CASSAPSGVEQFF
CDR3nt: TGTGCCAGCAGCGCACCTAGCGGGGTAGAGCAGTTCTTC
j_gene: TRBJ2-1
d_gene: TRBD2
v_gene: TRBV7-9
abundance: NA
len: 13

CDR3aa: CASSQDRGPGAEAFF
CDR3nt: TGCGCCAGCAGCCAAGATAGGGGGCCAGGGGCTGAAGCTTTCTTT
j_gene: TRBJ1-1
d_gene: TRBD1
v_gene: TRBV4-1
abundance: few
len: 15

CDR3aa: CASRGGTGDWETQYF
CDR3nt: TGTGCCAGCAGGGGGGGGACCGGTGATTGGGAGACCCAGTACTTC
j_gene: TRBJ2-5
d_gene: TRBD2
v_gene: TRBV5-8
abundance: NA
len: 15

CDR3aa: CASRQSSGNTIYF
CDR3nt: TGTGCCAGCAGACAGAGCTCTGGAAACACCATATATTTT
j_gene: TRBJ1-3
d_gene: NA
v_gene: TRBV6-5
abundance: NA
len: 13

CDR3aa: CASSRTSGYSYEQYF
CDR3nt: TGTGCCAGCAGCCGGACTAGCGGCTACTCCTACGAGCAGTACTTC
j_gene: TRBJ2-7
d_gene: TRBD2
v_gene: TRBV14
abundance: NA
len: 15

CDR3aa: CSVLSGRDTGELFF
CDR3nt: TGCAGCGTTCTCAGCGGGAGGGACACCGGGGAGCTGTTTTTT
j_gene: TRBJ2-2
d_gene: TRBD2
v_gene: TRBV29-1
abundance: NA
len: 14

CDR3aa: CASTTSGGDTQYF
CDR3nt: TGTGCCAGCACTACTAGCGGGGGAGATACGCAGTATTTT
j_gene: TRBJ2-3
d_gene: TRBD2
v_gene: TRBV6-5
abundance: few
len: 13

CDR3aa: CASSSSYSRGYTF
CDR3nt: TGTGCCAGCAGCTCGTCCTATTCGCGGGGCTACACCTTC
j_gene: TRBJ1-2
d_gene: NA
v_gene: TRBV7-9
abundance: few
len: 13

CDR3aa: CASSPRTGGTYGYTF
CDR3nt: TGTGCCAGCAGCCCTCGGACAGGGGGGACGTATGGCTACACCTTC
j_gene: TRBJ1-2
d_gene: TRBD1
v_gene: TRBV9
abundance: NA
len: 15

CDR3aa: CASSYSWTGAYEQFF
CDR3nt: TGTGCCAGCAGTTACTCGTGGACAGGGGCATATGAGCAGTTCTTC
j_gene: TRBJ2-1
d_gene: TRBD1
v_gene: TRBV6-5
abundance: many
len: 15

CDR3aa: CASSLGRDAEQFF
CDR3nt: TGCGCCAGCAGCTTGGGGAGGGACGCTGAGCAGTTCTTC
j_gene: TRBJ2-1
d_gene: NA
v_gene: TRBV5-1
abundance: NA
len: 13

CDR3aa: CAGSLTGNYGYTF
CDR3nt: TGTGCCGGCAGCTTGACAGGGAACTATGGCTACACCTTC
j_gene: TRBJ1-2
d_gene: TRBD1
v_gene: TRBV10-3
abundance: NA
len: 13

CDR3aa: CASSLVAGGYNEQFF
CDR3nt: TGTGCCAGCAGCTTGGTAGCGGGAGGTTACAATGAGCAGTTCTTC
j_gene: TRBJ2-1
d_gene: TRBD2
v_gene: TRBV5-6
abundance: NA
len: 15

CDR3aa: CASGSSGYNEQFF
CDR3nt: TGTGCCAGTGGTAGTTCAGGCTACAATGAGCAGTTCTTC
j_gene: TRBJ2-1
d_gene: NA
v_gene: TRBV19
abundance: NA
len: 13

CDR3aa: CASTSGFGEQYF
CDR3nt: TGTGCCAGCACATCAGGTTTTGGGGAGCAGTACTTC
j_gene: TRBJ2-7
d_gene: NA
v_gene: TRBV2
abundance: NA
len: 12

CDR3aa: CASSLDNLPNGYTF
CDR3nt: TGTGCCAGCAGTTTGGACAACCTTCCGAATGGCTACACCTTC
j_gene: TRBJ1-2
d_gene: NA
v_gene: TRBV28
abundance: NA
len: 14

CDR3aa: CASSGGVLSGNTIYF
CDR3nt: TGTGCCAGCAGTGGAGGAGTCCTCTCTGGAAACACCATATATTTT
j_gene: TRBJ1-3
d_gene: NA
v_gene: TRBV5-4
abundance: once
len: 15

CDR3aa: CASSPDQGLAQHF
CDR3nt: TGTGCCAGCAGCCCCGACCAGGGGTTAGCCCAGCATTTT
j_gene: TRBJ1-5
d_gene: NA
v_gene: TRBV27
abundance: NA
len: 13

CDR3aa: CASGSGTSGLLTYNEQFF
CDR3nt: TGCGCCAGCGGCTCCGGGACTAGCGGACTACTAACCTACAATGAGCAGTTCTTC
j_gene: TRBJ2-1
d_gene: TRBD2
v_gene: TRBV5-1
abundance: NA
len: 18

CDR3aa: CASSRTSGDLDEQYF
CDR3nt: TGTGCCAGCTCACGGACTAGCGGGGACTTGGACGAGCAGTACTTC
j_gene: TRBJ2-7
d_gene: TRBD2
v_gene: TRBV18
abundance: NA
len: 15

CDR3aa: CASSSQGSDTEAFF
CDR3nt: TGTGCCAGCAGTTCACAGGGTTCGGACACTGAAGCTTTCTTT
j_gene: TRBJ1-1
d_gene: NA
v_gene: TRBV7-9
abundance: NA
len: 14

CDR3aa: CASSLSGGDYNEQFF
CDR3nt: TGCGCCAGCAGCCTTAGCGGGGGGGACTACAATGAGCAGTTCTTC
j_gene: TRBJ2-1
d_gene: TRBD2
v_gene: TRBV5-1
abundance: NA
len: 15

CDR3aa: CASSPSGTGELFF
CDR3nt: TGTGCCAGCTCACCCTCGGGCACCGGGGAGCTGTTTTTT
j_gene: TRBJ2-2
d_gene: NA
v_gene: TRBV18
abundance: NA
len: 13

CDR3aa: CAWRRDSKSPLHF
CDR3nt: TGTGCCTGGAGACGGGACAGTAAGTCACCCCTCCACTTT
j_gene: TRBJ1-6
d_gene: TRBD1
v_gene: TRBV30
abundance: NA
len: 13

CDR3aa: CASSVGAGPRGYTF
CDR3nt: TGTGCCAGCAGCGTAGGGGCAGGGCCAAGGGGATACACCTTC
j_gene: TRBJ1-2
d_gene: NA
v_gene: TRBV9
abundance: NA
len: 14

CDR3aa: CASSVSNTGELFF
CDR3nt: TGTGCCAGCAGTGTTTCTAACACCGGGGAGCTGTTTTTT
j_gene: TRBJ2-2
d_gene: NA
v_gene: TRBV2
abundance: NA
len: 13

CDR3aa: CSAWDRDDTEAFF
CDR3nt: TGCAGCGCCTGGGACAGGGACGACACTGAAGCTTTCTTT
j_gene: TRBJ1-1
d_gene: TRBD1
v_gene: TRBV29-1
abundance: few
len: 13

CDR3aa: CASSSAGTTNTGELFF
CDR3nt: TGTGCCAGCAGTAGCGCCGGGACAACGAACACCGGGGAGCTGTTTTTT
j_gene: TRBJ2-2
d_gene: NA
v_gene: TRBV5-4
abundance: NA
len: 16

CDR3aa: CAISPSGGANEQFF
CDR3nt: TGTGCCATCAGCCCTAGCGGGGGGGCCAATGAGCAGTTCTTC
j_gene: TRBJ2-1
d_gene: TRBD2
v_gene: TRBV10-3
abundance: NA
len: 14

CDR3aa: CASSATTGRDTEAFF
CDR3nt: TGTGCCAGCAGCGCAACGACAGGGCGGGACACTGAAGCTTTCTTT
j_gene: TRBJ1-1
d_gene: TRBD1
v_gene: TRBV9
abundance: few
len: 15